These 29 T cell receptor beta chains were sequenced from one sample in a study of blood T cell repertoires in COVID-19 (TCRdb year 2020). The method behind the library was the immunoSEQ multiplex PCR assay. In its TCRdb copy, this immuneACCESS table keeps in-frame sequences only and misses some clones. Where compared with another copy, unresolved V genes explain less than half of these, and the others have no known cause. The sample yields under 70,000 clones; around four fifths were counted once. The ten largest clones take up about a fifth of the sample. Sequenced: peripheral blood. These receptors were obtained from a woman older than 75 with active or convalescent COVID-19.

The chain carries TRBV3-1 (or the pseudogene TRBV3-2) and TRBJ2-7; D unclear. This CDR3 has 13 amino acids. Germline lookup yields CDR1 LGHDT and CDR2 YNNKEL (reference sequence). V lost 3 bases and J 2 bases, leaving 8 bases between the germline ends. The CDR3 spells CASSHDTTYEQYF. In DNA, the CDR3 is TGTGCCAGCAGCCACGACACCACCTACGAGCAGTACTTC.

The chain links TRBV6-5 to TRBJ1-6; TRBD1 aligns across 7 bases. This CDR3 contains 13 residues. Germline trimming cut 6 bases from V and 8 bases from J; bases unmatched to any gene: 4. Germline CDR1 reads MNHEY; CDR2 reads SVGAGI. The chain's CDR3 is CASRGDSHSPLHF. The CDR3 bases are TGTGCCAGCAGAGGGGACAGTCATTCACCCCTCCACTTT.

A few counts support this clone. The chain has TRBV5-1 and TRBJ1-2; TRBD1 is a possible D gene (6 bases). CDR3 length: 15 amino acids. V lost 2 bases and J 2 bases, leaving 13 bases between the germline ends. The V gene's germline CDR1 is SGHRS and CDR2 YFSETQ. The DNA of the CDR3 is TGCGCCAGCAGCTTCTCGATTCAGGGGAACTATGGCTACACCTTC. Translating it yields CASSFSIQGNYGYTF.

CDR3 in amino acids: CASSKTGGPYEQYF. In nucleotides, the CDR3 is TGTGCCAGCAGCAAGACAGGGGGTCCCTACGAGCAGTACTTC. The rearrangement joins TRBV25-1 to TRBJ2-7; 9 bases are shared with TRBD1. The germline V gene has CDR1 MGHDK and CDR2 SYGVNS. CDR3 length equals 14 residues. V trimming: 6 bases; J trimming: 2 bases; junction bases outside the gene matches: 5.

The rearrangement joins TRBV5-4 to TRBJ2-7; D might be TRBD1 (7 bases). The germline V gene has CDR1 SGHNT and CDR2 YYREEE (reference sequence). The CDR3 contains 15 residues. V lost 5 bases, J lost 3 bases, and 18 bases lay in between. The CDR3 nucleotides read TGTGCCAGCAGTTCTCCCAGGGGGGCGGGCTACGAGCAGTACTTC. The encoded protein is CASSSPRGAGYEQYF.

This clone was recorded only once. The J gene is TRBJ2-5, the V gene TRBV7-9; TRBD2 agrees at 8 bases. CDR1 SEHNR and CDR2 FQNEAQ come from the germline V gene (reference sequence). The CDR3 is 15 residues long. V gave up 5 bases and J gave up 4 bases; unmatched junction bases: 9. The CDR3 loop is CASSRRGGLIETQYF. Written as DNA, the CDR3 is TGTGCCAGCAGCAGACGGGGGGGCTTGATAGAGACCCAGTACTTC. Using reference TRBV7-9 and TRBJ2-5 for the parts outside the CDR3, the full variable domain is DTGVSQNPRHKITKRGQNVTFRCDPISEHNRLYWYRQTLGQGPEFLTYFQNEAQLEKSRLLSDRFSAERPKGSFSTLEIQRTEQGDSAMYLCASSRRGGLIETQYFGPGTRLLVL.

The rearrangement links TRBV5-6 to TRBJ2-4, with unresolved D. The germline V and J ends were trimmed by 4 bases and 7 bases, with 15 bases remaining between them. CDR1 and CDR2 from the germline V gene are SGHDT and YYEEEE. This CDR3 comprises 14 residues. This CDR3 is CASSPVGRRNIQYF. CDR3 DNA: TGTGCCAGCAGCCCCGTGGGCCGTAGGAACATTCAGTACTTC.

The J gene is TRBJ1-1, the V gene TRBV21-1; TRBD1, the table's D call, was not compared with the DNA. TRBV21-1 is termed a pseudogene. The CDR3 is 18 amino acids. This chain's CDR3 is CASSNRIQELLRDTEAFF. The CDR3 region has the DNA TGTGCCAGCAGCAATCGAATACAGGAGCTCCTCAGGGACACTGAAGCTTTCTTT.

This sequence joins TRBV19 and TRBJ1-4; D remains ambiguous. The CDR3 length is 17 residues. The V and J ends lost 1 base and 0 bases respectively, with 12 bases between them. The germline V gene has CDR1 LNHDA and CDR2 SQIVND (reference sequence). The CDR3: CASSIGPNRATNEKLFF. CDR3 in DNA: TGTGCCAGTAGTATAGGTCCCAACAGAGCAACTAATGAAAAACTGTTTTTT.

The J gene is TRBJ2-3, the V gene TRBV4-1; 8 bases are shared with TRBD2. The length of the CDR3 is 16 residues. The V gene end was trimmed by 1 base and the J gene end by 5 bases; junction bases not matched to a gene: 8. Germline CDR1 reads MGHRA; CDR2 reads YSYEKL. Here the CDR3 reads CASSQGPGGPGDTQYF. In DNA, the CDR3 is TGCGCCAGCAGCCAAGGTCCGGGGGGGCCAGGAGATACGCAGTATTTT.

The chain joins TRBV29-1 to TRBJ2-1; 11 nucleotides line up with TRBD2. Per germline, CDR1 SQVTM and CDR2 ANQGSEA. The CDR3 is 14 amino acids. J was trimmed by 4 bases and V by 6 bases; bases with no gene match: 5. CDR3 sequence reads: CSVATSGVYNEQFF. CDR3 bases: TGCAGCGTAGCGACTAGCGGGGTATACAATGAGCAGTTCTTC.

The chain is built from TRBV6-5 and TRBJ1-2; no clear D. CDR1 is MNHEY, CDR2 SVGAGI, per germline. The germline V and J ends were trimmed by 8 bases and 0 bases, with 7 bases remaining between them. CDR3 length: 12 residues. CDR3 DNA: TGTGCCAGCGGCGGAGCTAACTATGGCTACACCTTC. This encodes CASGGANYGYTF.

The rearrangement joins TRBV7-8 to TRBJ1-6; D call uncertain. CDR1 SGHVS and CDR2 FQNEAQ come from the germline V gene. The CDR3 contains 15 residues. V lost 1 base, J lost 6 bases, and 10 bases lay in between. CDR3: CASSLVWAANSPLHF. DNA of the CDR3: TGTGCCAGCAGCTTAGTTTGGGCAGCTAATTCACCCCTCCACTTT.

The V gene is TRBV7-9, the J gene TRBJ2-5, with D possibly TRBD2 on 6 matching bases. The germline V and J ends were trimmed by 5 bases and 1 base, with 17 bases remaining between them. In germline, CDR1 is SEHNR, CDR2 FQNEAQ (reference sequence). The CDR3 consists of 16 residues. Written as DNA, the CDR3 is TGTGCCAGCAGCCGGGGCGGAGGGCGCGCCCAAGAGACCCAGTACTTC. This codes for CASSRGGGRAQETQYF.

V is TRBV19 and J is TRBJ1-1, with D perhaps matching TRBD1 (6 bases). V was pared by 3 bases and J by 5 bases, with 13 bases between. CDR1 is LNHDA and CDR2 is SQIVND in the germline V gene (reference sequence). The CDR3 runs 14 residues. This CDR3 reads CASSIGWGRTEAFF. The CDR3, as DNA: TGTGCCAGTAGTATTGGGTGGGGGCGAACTGAAGCTTTCTTT. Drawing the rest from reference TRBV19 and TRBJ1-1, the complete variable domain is DGGITQSPKYLFRKEGQNVTLSCEQNLNHDAMYWYRQDPGQGLRLIYYSQIVNDFQKGDIAEGYSVSREKKESFPLTVTSAQKNPTAFYLCASSIGWGRTEAFFGQGTRLTVV.

The CDR3 reads CASSLRDRGTNTEAFF. The CDR3 DNA reads TGTGCCAGCAGCCTTCGGGACAGGGGAACGAACACTGAAGCTTTCTTT. This chain links TRBV7-9 with TRBJ1-1, with TRBD1 matching 10 bases. CDR1 SEHNR and CDR2 FQNEAQ come from the germline V gene (reference sequence). The CDR3 is 16 residues long. Losses at the gene ends were 5 bases for V and 1 base for J; bases not matched to a gene: 7. Full variable domain (remainder filled in from reference TRBV7-9 and TRBJ1-1): DTGVSQNPRHKITKRGQNVTFRCDPISEHNRLYWYRQTLGQGPEFLTYFQNEAQLEKSRLLSDRFSAERPKGSFSTLEIQRTEQGDSAMYLCASSLRDRGTNTEAFFGQGTRLTVV.

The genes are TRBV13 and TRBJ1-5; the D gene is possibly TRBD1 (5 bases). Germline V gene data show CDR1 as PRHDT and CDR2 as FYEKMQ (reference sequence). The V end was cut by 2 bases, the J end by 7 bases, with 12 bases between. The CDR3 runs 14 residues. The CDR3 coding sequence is TGTGCCAGCAGCTTAAGGGGTGCGGGACAGCCCCAGCATTTT. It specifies CASSLRGAGQPQHF.

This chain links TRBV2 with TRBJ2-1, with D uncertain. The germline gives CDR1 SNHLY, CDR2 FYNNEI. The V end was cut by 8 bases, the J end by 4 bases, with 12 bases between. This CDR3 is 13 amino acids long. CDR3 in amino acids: CASGSESYNEQFF. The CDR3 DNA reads TGTGCCAGCGGCTCGGAGTCATACAATGAGCAGTTCTTC.

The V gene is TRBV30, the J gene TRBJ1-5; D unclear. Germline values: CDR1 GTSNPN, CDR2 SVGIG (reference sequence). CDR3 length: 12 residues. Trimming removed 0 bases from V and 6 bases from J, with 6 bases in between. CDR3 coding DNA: TGTGCCTGGAGTGTAGAGTTTCAGCCCCAGCATTTT. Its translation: CAWSVEFQPQHF.

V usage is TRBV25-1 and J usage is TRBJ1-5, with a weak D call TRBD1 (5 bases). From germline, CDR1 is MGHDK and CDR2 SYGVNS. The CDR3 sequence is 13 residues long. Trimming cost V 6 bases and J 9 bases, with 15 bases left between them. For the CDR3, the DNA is TGTGCCAGCAGGACAGCAGCAATCGGGCCCCAGCATTTT. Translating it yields CASRTAAIGPQHF.

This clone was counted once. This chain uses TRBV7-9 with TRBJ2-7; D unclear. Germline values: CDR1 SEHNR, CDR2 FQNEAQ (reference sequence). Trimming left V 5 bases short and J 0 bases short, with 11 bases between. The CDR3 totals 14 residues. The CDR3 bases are TGTGCCAGCAGCCCGCAGTCAGACTCCTACGAGCAGTACTTC. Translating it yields CASSPQSDSYEQYF.

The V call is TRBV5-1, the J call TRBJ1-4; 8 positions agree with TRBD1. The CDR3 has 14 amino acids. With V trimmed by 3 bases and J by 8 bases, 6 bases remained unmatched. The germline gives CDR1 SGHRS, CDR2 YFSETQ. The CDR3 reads CASSSGQVGEKLFF. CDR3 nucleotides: TGCGCCAGCAGCTCGGGACAGGTGGGGGAAAAACTGTTTTTT.

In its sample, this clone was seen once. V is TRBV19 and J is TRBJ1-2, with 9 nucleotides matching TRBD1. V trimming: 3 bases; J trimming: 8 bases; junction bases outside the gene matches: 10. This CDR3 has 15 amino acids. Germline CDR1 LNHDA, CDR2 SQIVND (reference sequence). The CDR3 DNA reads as TGTGCCAGTAGTATGGCGGTGGGGACAGGGCAAGGCTACACCTTC. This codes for CASSMAVGTGQGYTF.

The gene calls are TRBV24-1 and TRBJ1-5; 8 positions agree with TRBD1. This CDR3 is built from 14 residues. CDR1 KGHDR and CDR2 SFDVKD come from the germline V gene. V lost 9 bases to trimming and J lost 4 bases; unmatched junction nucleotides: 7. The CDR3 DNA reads TGTGCCACCGATGGACAGGGACGGAATCAGCCCCAGCATTTT. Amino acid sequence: CATDGQGRNQPQHF.

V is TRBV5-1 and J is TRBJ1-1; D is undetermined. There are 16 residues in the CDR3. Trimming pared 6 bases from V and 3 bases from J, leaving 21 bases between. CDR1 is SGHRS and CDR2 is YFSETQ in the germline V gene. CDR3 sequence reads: CASTFTWGRGDTEAFF. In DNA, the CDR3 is TGCGCCAGCACCTTCACTTGGGGTCGGGGAGACACTGAAGCTTTCTTT.

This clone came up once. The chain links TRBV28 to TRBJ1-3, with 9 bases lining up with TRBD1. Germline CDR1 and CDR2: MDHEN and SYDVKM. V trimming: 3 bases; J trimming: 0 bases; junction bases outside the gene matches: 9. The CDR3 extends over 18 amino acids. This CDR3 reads CASSLAGQGPSSGNTIYF. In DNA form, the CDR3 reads TGTGCCAGCAGTTTGGCGGGACAGGGACCTTCCTCTGGAAACACCATATATTTT. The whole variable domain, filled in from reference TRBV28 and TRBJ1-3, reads DVKVTQSSRYLVKRTGEKVFLECVQDMDHENMFWYRQDPGLGLRLIYFSYDVKMKEKGDIPEGYSVSREKKERFSLILESASTNQTSMYLCASSLAGQGPSSGNTIYFGEGSWLTVV.

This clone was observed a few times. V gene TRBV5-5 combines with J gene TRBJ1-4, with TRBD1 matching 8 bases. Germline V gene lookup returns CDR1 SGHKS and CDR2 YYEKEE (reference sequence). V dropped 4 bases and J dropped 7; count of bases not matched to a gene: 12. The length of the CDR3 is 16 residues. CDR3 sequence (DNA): TGTGCCAGCAGCGCAACAGGGGGACGGCTAGGTGAAAAACTGTTTTTT. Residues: CASSATGGRLGEKLFF.

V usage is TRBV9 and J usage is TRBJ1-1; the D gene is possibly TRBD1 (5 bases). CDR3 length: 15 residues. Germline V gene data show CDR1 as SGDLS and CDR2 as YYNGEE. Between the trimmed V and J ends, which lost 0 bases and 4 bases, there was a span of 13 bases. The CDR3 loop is CASSVDPGVGTEAFF. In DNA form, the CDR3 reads TGTGCCAGCAGCGTAGATCCGGGGGTAGGCACTGAAGCTTTCTTT.

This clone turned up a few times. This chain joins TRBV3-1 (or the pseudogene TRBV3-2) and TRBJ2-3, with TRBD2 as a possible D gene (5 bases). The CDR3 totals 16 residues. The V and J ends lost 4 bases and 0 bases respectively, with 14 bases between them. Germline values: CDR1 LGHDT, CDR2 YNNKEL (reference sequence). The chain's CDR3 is CASSPLGGPSTDTQYF. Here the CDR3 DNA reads TGTGCCAGCAGCCCTCTCGGCGGGCCCAGCACAGATACGCAGTATTTT.